This T cell receptor beta chain was found in a study of T cells after yellow fever vaccination. Points from the study as a whole: Abundant clonotypes from the bulk population could get into FACS-sorted repertoires as contaminants. In post-booster samples, most primary-vaccination clones reappeared (about 97% CD4, 70% to 90% CD8).

Remarks on this clonotype: Its antigen remains unknown.

The CDR3 consists of 16 residues. CDR1 SGHKS and CDR2 YYEKEE come from the germline V gene (reference sequence). Trimming cost V 6 bases and J 4 bases, with 20 bases left between them. The authors made TCR cDNA by 5'RACE template switching, adding a universal primer site and UMIs. TCRdb ran MiXCR on the 5' RACE reads and lists one entry per CDR3 protein. The sample has tens of thousands of distinct CDR3 sequences; around 6.9% are singletons. The clonotype originates from a young man who received the YFV17D yellow fever vaccine. Sequenced here: CD8+ T cells sorted from PBMCs, sampled 5 to 6 days after the first yellow fever vaccination. The genes are TRBV5-5 and TRBJ2-1; weak D call: TRBD2 (6 bases). The CDR3 DNA is TGTGCCAGCACCGAAGGGCCCGGGGGTAGTTACAATGAGCAGTTCTTC. Protein sequence: CASTEGPGGSYNEQFF. Variable domain in full (rest from reference TRBV5-5 and TRBJ2-1): DAGVTQSPTHLIKTRGQQVTLRCSPISGHKSVSWYQQVLGQGPQFIFQYYEKEERGRGNFPDRFSARQFPNYSSELNVNALLLGDSALYLCASTEGPGGSYNEQFFGPGTRLTVL.